This entry features one T cell receptor beta chain sequence. The data were obtained in a study of blood T cell repertoires in COVID-19. In the study overall: Collection of acute and convalescent COVID-19 samples took place in the United States, Italy and Spain. PBMCs, B-cell-depleted T cells, or T cells were the source of the cDNA or gDNA that made up the material.

This CDR3 contains 18 residues. Germline loops: CDR1 LNHNV, CDR2 YYDKDF (reference sequence). J was trimmed by 1 base and V by 4 bases; bases with no gene match: 10. Source study methods: Estimated nucleated cell counts came from reference gene primer amplification. This table comes from immunoSEQ multiplex PCR, and its TCRdb copy is limited to in-frame clones, with some not included. Clonal size and the V and J genes are those of that table, whereas D and trimming came from the DNA. Here the sample spans about 280,000 clones, roughly 85% being singletons. The sample was peripheral blood. The genes are TRBV15 and TRBJ2-3, with 11 bases matching TRBD2. The receptor was derived from a man aged 50 to 60 with active or convalescent COVID-19. CDR3 residues: CATSKRGTSGRGTDTQYF. CDR3 coding DNA: TGTGCCACCAGCAAGAGAGGCACTAGCGGGAGAGGCACAGATACGCAGTATTTT.